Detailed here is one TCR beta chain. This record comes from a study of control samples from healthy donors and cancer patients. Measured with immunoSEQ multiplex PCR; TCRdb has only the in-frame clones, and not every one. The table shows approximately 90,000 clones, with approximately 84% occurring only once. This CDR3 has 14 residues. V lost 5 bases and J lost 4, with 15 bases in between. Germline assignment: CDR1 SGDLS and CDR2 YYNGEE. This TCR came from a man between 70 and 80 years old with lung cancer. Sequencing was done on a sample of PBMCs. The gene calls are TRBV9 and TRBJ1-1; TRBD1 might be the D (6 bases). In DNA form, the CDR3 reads TGTGCCAGCAGAGCAGGGGTTCGCGGCACTGAAGCTTTCTTT. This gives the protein CASRAGVRGTEAFF.